The clone carrying this TCR beta chain came up many times. These data are taken from a study of Graves' ophthalmopathy and Graves' hyperthyroidism. Beta-chain TCR CDR3 regions were amplified from RNA transcripts. Investigators did first-round RT-PCR with HTBI primers, then second-round multiplex PCR. One entry per CDR3 protein results from TCRdb running MiXCR on the multiplex PCR reads. The sample has around 1.1 million distinct CDR3 sequences, about two fifths seen once; the top ten hold more than 9.5%. Other autoimmune disease, uncontrolled infection, pregnancy and lactation led to exclusion. Sequencing input: peripheral blood or thyroid tissue (not recorded which). The TCR was taken from an adult man with Graves' hyperthyroidism.

Written as DNA, the CDR3 is TGCAGTGCAAAAGGACAGGTGAACACTGAAGCTTTCTTT. Residues: CSAKGQVNTEAFF. The V gene is TRBV20-1, the J gene TRBJ1-1, with 7 bases identical to TRBD1. CDR1 DFQATT and CDR2 SNEGSKA come from the germline V gene (reference sequence). The CDR3 spans 13 residues. After removal of 6 bases from V and 0 bases from J, the junction contained 4 bases not matched to a gene.